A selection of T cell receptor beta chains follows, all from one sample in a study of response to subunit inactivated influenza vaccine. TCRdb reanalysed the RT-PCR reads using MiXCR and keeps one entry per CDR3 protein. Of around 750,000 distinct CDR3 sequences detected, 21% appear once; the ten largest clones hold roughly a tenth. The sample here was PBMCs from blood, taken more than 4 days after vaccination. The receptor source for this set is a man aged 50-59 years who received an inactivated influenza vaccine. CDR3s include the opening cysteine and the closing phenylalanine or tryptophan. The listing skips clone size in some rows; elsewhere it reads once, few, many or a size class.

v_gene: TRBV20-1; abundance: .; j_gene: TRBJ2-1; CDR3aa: CSAPFREGYNEQFF
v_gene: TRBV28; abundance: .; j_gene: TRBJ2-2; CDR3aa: CASSPHGGRGELFF
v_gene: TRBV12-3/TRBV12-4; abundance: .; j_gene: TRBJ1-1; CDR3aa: CASRGTIEAFF
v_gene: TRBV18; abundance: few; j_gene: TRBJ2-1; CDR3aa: CASSPKTSGSRGNEQFF
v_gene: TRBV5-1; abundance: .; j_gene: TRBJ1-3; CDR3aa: CASSLNPISGNTIYF
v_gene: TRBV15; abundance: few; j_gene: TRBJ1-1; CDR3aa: CATSQDRAPKAFF
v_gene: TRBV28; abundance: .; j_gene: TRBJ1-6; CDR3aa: CASRGYRNSPLHF
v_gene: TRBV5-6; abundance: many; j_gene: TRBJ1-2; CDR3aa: CASSLRQGNYGYTF
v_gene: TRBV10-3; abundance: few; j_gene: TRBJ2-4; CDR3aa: CAISESWDSLAKNIQYF
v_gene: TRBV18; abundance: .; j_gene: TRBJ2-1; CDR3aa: CASSPRQLAGGPRNEQFF
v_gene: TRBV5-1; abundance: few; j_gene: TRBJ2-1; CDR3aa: CASSPPGRYEEQFF
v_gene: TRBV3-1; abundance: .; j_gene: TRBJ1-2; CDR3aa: CASRTRGMDGYTF
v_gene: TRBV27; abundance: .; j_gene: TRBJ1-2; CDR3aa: CARSLLWDYGYTF
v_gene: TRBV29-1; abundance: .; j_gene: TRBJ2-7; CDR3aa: CSVVKAAHSYEQYF
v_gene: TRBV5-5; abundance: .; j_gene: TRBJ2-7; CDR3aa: CASSWDTGRISYEQYF
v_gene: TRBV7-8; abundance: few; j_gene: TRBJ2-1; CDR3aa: CASSPGRVNEQFF
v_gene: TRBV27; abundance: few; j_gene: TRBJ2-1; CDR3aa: CASSRQTSGEWDEQFF
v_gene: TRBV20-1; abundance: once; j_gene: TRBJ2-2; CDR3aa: CSASGATNTGELFF
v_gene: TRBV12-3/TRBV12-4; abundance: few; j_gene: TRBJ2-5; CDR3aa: CASNKGVPQETQYF
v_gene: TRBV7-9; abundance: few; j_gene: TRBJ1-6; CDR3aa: CASSRTGSDSPLHF
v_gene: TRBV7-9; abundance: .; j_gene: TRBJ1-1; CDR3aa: CASSNPGEAKAFF
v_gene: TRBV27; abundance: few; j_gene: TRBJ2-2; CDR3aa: CASSLGTRGTGELFF
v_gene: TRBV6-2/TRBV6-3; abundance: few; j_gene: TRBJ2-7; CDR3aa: CASSYSTSGWYEQYF
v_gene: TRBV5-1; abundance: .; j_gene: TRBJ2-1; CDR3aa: CASSPSSGSTNEQFF
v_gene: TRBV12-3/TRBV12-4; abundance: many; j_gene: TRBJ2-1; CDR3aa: CASSLRDRGYNEQFF
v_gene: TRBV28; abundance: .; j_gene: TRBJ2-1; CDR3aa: CASRGKGAGYNEQFF
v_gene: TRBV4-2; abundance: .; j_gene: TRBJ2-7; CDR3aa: CASSQGGTIYEQYF
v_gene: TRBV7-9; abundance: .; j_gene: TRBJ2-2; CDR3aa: CASSPFLGTGELFF
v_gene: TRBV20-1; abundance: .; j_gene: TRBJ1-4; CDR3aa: CSASSPQRRSEKLFF
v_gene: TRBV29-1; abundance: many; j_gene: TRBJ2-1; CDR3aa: CSVQLAGGRGEQFF
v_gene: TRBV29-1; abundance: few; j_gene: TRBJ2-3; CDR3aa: CSVDWGVLADTQYF
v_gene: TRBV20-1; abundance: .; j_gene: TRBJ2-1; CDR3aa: CSATRAGLNNEQFF
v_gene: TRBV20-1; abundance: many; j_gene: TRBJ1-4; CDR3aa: CSASSGKAEKLFF
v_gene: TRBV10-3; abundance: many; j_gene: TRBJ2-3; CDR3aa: CAIKSGGTDTQYF
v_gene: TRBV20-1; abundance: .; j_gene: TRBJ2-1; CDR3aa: CSARGSGSGSLRSGNEQFF
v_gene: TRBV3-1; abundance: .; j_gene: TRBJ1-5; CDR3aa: CASSQVETGTQHF
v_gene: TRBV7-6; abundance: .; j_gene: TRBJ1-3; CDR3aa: CASSLTVAGDGNTIYF
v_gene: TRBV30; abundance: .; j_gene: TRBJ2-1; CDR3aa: CAWRRQGLYNEQFF
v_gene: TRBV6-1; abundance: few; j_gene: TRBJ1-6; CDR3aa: CASSEERSSYNSPLHF
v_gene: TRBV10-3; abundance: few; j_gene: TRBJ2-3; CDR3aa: CAIRWGGGLPTDTQYF
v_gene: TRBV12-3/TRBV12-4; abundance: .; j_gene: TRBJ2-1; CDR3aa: CASSLWLGGAREQFF
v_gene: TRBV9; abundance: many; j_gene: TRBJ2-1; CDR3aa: CASSAGQGSYNEQFF
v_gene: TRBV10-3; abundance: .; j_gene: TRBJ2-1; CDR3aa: CATYNGLAGDNEQFF
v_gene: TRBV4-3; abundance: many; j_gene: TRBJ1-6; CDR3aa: CASSQDPPGGHSPLHF
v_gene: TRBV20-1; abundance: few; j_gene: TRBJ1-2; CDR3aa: CSANRISYGYTF
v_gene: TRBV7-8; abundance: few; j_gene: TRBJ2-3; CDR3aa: CASSLAGSGRGGDTQYF
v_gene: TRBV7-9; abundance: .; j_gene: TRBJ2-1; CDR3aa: CASSSQRGTYNEQFF
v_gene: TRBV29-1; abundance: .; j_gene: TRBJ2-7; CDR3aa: CSVLGGGASYEQYF
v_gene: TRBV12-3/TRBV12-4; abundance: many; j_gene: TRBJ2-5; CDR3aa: CASSLSRRETQYF
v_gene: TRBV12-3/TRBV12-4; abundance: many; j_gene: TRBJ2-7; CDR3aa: CASSIGNYEQYF